This T cell receptor (beta chain) was recorded in a study of cytomegalovirus exposure and HLA in healthy donors. Overall study: Previous work identified roughly 120 million unique TCR beta sequences from around 170 million T cells.

The germline V gene has CDR1 MNHEY and CDR2 SVGAGI. The CDR3 has 12 residues. J lost 10 bases, V lost 7 bases, and 6 bases had no gene match. Primers included in the PCR were 60 Vbeta and 13 Jbeta primers. Authors' data handling: The count from a later analysis was 70 million to 85 million unique TCR beta chains, roughly 11 million of them shared. Clones were sequenced by immunoSEQ multiplex PCR, and TCRdb holds only the in-frame ones, with some missing. V and J calls and clone size come straight from that table; D and trimming were deduced from the DNA. The sample includes some 160,000 clones, approximately 80% of them seen just once.

Sequencing was performed on PBMCs. This TCR derives from a male donor in good health and CMV-seropositive. This sequence joins TRBV6-5 and TRBJ2-3, with 9 bases aligning to TRBD2. DNA of the CDR3: TGTGCCAGCACCGCGGGGGGGCCTCCGCAGTATTTT. Its translation: CASTAGGPPQYF.